This is a list of T cell receptor beta chains from one sample in a study of blood T cell repertoires in COVID-19. Sequencing used immunoSEQ multiplex PCR; TCRdb keeps in-frame clones, though not all of them. Among about 410,000 clones listed, approximately 89% were seen once. Sequences were obtained from peripheral blood. The receptors were gathered from a woman aged 40 to 50 with COVID-19, enrolled during active disease. CDR3s include the opening cysteine and the closing phenylalanine or tryptophan. D genes are given only for firm matches. Clone size, where shown, is once, few, many, or a class for clones that have expanded.

CDR3aa	CDR3nt	d_gene	j_gene	abundance	v_gene
CASSEIRGLGNTIYF	TGTGCCAGCAGTGAAATCAGGGGGCTTGGAAACACCATATATTTT	TRBD1	TRBJ1-3	NA	TRBV2
CASSYETTSAMNTGELFF	TGCGCCAGCAGCTACGAAACAACTAGCGCAATGAACACCGGGGAGCTGTTTTTT	TRBD2	TRBJ2-2	few	TRBV4-3
CASSLPGQGYEQYF	TGCGCCAGCAGCTTGCCGGGACAGGGATACGAGCAGTACTTC	TRBD1	TRBJ2-7	once	TRBV5-1
CASSIRTGLTSYEQYF	TGTGCCAGCAGCATAAGGACAGGCCTTACCTCCTACGAGCAGTACTTC	TRBD1	TRBJ2-7	NA	TRBV11-2
CASGKLGTGGGSGYEQYF	TGTGCCAGCGGTAAACTTGGGACAGGGGGCGGTTCGGGCTACGAGCAGTACTTC	TRBD1	TRBJ2-7	NA	TRBV27
CASSYSPGLSFGYTF	TGTGCCAGCAGTTACTCGCCAGGGTTGTCTTTTGGCTACACCTTC	NA	TRBJ1-2	NA	TRBV6-5
CASTEGAPYEQYF	TGTGCCAGCACCGAGGGGGCCCCGTACGAGCAGTACTTC	TRBD1	TRBJ2-7	NA	TRBV28
CASSSSTQGGGYTF	TGTGCCAGCAGCTCATCCACCCAAGGGGGCGGCTACACCTTC	TRBD1	TRBJ1-2	NA	TRBV7-2
CASSPLGGGQPQHF	TGTGCCAGCAGTCCGCTGGGCGGGGGACAGCCCCAGCATTTT	NA	TRBJ1-5	NA	TRBV27
CASSTTGAVVEAFF	TGTGCCAGCAGCACGACAGGGGCAGTGGTTGAAGCTTTCTTT	TRBD1	TRBJ1-1	NA	TRBV28
CASSLITAQLLGYTF	TGTGCCAGCAGTTTAATAACAGCCCAACTTTTAGGCTACACCTTC	NA	TRBJ1-2	NA	TRBV28
CASRRDRGNQPQHF	TGTGCCAGCAGGCGGGACAGGGGGAATCAGCCCCAGCATTTT	TRBD1	TRBJ1-5	NA	TRBV28
CASSYVGSYEQYF	TGTGCCAGCAGTTACGTCGGCTCCTACGAGCAGTACTTC	NA	TRBJ2-7	NA	TRBV6-2/TRBV6-3
CASSLEAPTETQYF	TGCGCCAGCAGCTTGGAAGCTCCCACAGAGACCCAGTACTTC	NA	TRBJ2-5	NA	TRBV5-1
CASSTGGRGNTEAFF	TGTGCCAGCAGTACCGGGGGGAGAGGGAACACTGAAGCTTTCTTT	NA	TRBJ1-1	NA	TRBV28
CASRGDTLGGYTF	TGCGCCAGCAGAGGGGACACTCTCGGGGGCTACACCTTC	NA	TRBJ1-2	NA	TRBV5-1
CSARGIEQFF	TGCAGTGCCCGAGGTATAGAACAGTTCTTC	NA	TRBJ2-1	NA	TRBV20-1
CASSLREGSDEQYF	TGTGCCAGCTCGCTAAGGGAGGGGAGCGACGAGCAGTACTTC	TRBD2	TRBJ2-7	NA	TRBV18
CASRVQGLAYEQYF	TGTGCCAGCCGCGTACAGGGGCTTGCCTACGAGCAGTACTTC	TRBD1	TRBJ2-7	NA	TRBV27
CASGFSGFMLGYGYTF	TGTGCCAGCGGATTTTCGGGATTTATGTTGGGCTATGGCTACACCTTC	NA	TRBJ1-2	NA	TRBV28
CASSQEQARNTEAFF	TGTGCCAGCAGCCAAGAACAGGCCAGGAACACTGAAGCTTTCTTT	NA	TRBJ1-1	once	TRBV4-2
CASSGTGWYEQYF	TGTGCCAGTAGTGGGACAGGGTGGTACGAGCAGTACTTC	TRBD1	TRBJ2-7	NA	TRBV19
CASSSQTSGEQFF	TGTGCCAGCAGCTCCCAGACTAGCGGTGAGCAGTTCTTC	TRBD2	TRBJ2-1	NA	TRBV11-3
CASSLTSGGPYGYTF	TGTGCCAGCAGCCTAACATCAGGAGGGCCCTATGGCTACACCTTC	NA	TRBJ1-2	once	TRBV7-2
CASSLGTGYEQYF	TGCGCCAGCAGCTTGGGGACAGGGTACGAGCAGTACTTC	TRBD1	TRBJ2-7	NA	TRBV5-1
CASSSAGGSSYEQYF	TGTGCCAGCAGCTCGGCGGGCGGGAGCTCCTACGAGCAGTACTTC	TRBD2	TRBJ2-7	NA	TRBV5-4
CASSHRGGTEAFF	TGTGCCAGCAGTCACAGGGGGGGGACTGAAGCTTTCTTT	TRBD1	TRBJ1-1	NA	TRBV6-4
CASSQGVIQPQHF	TGTGCCAGTAGTCAGGGGGTCATTCAGCCCCAGCATTTT	TRBD1	TRBJ1-5	NA	TRBV19
CASSLSAGKLSLGSPLHF	TGTGCCAGCAGTTTATCGGCGGGGAAACTCTCGTTAGGGTCACCCCTCCACTTT	NA	TRBJ1-6	NA	TRBV27
CATSRDRGLIEKLFF	TGTGCCACCAGCAGAGACAGGGGGCTGATTGAAAAACTGTTTTTT	TRBD1	TRBJ1-4	NA	TRBV15
CASSQGQGSYEQYF	TGCGCCAGCAGCCAAGGGCAGGGATCCTACGAGCAGTACTTC	NA	TRBJ2-7	NA	TRBV4-3
CASSLLQGTGEQYF	TGTGCCAGCAGTTTGCTACAGGGTACTGGGGAGCAGTACTTC	NA	TRBJ2-7	NA	TRBV6-5
CASSIGTDNMNTEAFF	TGTGCCAGTAGTATTGGGACAGATAATATGAACACTGAAGCTTTCTTT	TRBD1	TRBJ1-1	NA	TRBV19
CASSPRGGVSTEAFF	TGTGCCAGCAGTCCCCGGGGAGGGGTATCGACTGAAGCTTTCTTT	NA	TRBJ1-1	NA	TRBV6-5
CASGDRGRETQYF	TGTGCCAGCGGGGACAGGGGTCGGGAGACCCAGTACTTC	TRBD1	TRBJ2-5	NA	TRBV7-2
CAWSVTTGGSGYTF	TGTGCCTGGAGTGTGACCACAGGGGGCTCTGGCTACACCTTC	TRBD1	TRBJ1-2	NA	TRBV30
CASSLRGTDSPLHF	TGTGCCAGCAGCTTACGGGGGACGGATTCACCCCTCCACTTT	NA	TRBJ1-6	NA	TRBV7-9
CASSLGAGGSNEQFF	TGTGCCAGCAGCTTAGGTGCAGGGGGCTCGAATGAGCAGTTCTTC	TRBD1	TRBJ2-1	NA	TRBV7-2
CASSYPALEGNTIYF	TGTGCCAGCAGCTACCCCGCATTAGAAGGAAACACCATATATTTT	NA	TRBJ1-3	NA	TRBV7-2
CASREAPVAGLAYEQYF	TGTGCCAGCAGGGAAGCCCCGGTAGCGGGGTTAGCCTACGAGCAGTACTTC	TRBD2	TRBJ2-7	NA	TRBV6-1
CASSFNPGQVGEQFF	TGTGCCAGCAGCTTTAACCCGGGACAGGTAGGTGAGCAGTTCTTC	TRBD1	TRBJ2-1	NA	TRBV11-2
CASSRHGTGNSNSPLHF	TGCGCCAGCAGCCGACACGGGACAGGGAATTCAAATTCACCCCTCCACTTT	TRBD1	TRBJ1-6	NA	TRBV4-3
CASSLRTGQNEKLFF	TGCGCCAGCAGCCTACGGACAGGCCAAAATGAAAAACTGTTTTTT	TRBD1	TRBJ1-4	NA	TRBV5-1
CASSLFSPGGLYEKLFF	TGTGCCAGCAGTTTATTTTCCCCAGGGGGCCTTTATGAAAAACTGTTTTTT	TRBD1	TRBJ1-4	NA	TRBV27
CASTRTGDNQPQHF	TGTGCCAGTACCCGGACAGGGGACAATCAGCCCCAGCATTTT	TRBD1	TRBJ1-5	NA	TRBV19
CASSVGPGLFGYTF	TGTGCCAGCAGCGTAGGTCCAGGGTTATTTGGCTACACCTTC	NA	TRBJ1-2	NA	TRBV9
CASSSRQGSYGYTF	TGTGCCAGCAGCTCTAGACAGGGTAGCTATGGCTACACCTTC	TRBD1	TRBJ1-2	few	TRBV5-4
CASSIRTGALSNQPQHF	TGTGCCAGTAGTATTCGGACAGGGGCCTTAAGCAATCAGCCCCAGCATTTT	TRBD1	TRBJ1-5	NA	TRBV19
CASSDAVTPPNYGYTF	TGTGCCAGTAGTGACGCGGTCACCCCCCCTAACTATGGCTACACCTTC	NA	TRBJ1-2	once	TRBV19
CASSLKLAGGAKNIQYF	TGCGCCAGCAGCTTAAAGCTAGCGGGGGGAGCCAAAAACATTCAGTACTTC	TRBD2	TRBJ2-4	NA	TRBV4-3
CASSTLSGGFQGYTF	TGTGCCAGCAGCACGCTCTCCGGGGGATTCCAGGGCTACACCTTC	NA	TRBJ1-2	NA	TRBV5-4
CASSLTGSSGNTIYF	TGTGCCAGCAGTTTAACGGGGTCCTCTGGAAACACCATATATTTT	NA	TRBJ1-3	NA	TRBV28
CAWSVARGPGETQYF	TGTGCCTGGAGTGTAGCCAGGGGCCCTGGGGAGACCCAGTACTTC	NA	TRBJ2-5	NA	TRBV30
CASSPFWREEETQYF	TGTGCCAGCAGCCCTTTTTGGAGGGAAGAAGAGACCCAGTACTTC	NA	TRBJ2-5	NA	TRBV28
CASSPPQDTQYF	TGTGCCAGCAGCCCCCCCCAGGATACGCAGTATTTT	NA	TRBJ2-3	NA	TRBV7-9
CASSSDRDRDGYTF	TGTGCCAGCAGTTCGGACAGGGACCGGGATGGCTACACCTTC	TRBD1	TRBJ1-2	NA	TRBV27
CAWSSTGNEQYF	TGTGCCTGGAGTTCTACAGGGAACGAGCAGTACTTC	NA	TRBJ2-7	NA	TRBV30
CASSLAAGRGETQYF	TGCGCCAGCAGCCTGGCTGCTGGACGGGGGGAGACCCAGTACTTC	NA	TRBJ2-5	NA	TRBV5-1
CAWELAGPTDTQYF	TGTGCCTGGGAACTAGCGGGACCTACAGATACGCAGTATTTT	TRBD2	TRBJ2-3	NA	TRBV30